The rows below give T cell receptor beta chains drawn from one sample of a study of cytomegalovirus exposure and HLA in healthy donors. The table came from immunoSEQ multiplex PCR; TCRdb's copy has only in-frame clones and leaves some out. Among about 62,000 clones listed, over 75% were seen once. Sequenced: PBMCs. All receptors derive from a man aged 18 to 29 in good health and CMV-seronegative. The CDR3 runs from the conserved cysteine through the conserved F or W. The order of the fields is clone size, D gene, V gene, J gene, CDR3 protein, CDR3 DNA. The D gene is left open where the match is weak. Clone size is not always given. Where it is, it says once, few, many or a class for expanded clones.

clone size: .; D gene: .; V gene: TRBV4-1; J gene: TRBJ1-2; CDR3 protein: CASSQVPGANYGYTF; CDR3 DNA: TGCGCCAGCAGCCAAGTTCCCGGGGCTAACTATGGCTACACCTTC
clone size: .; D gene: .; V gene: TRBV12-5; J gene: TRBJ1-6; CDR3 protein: CVSGLVRAGPRDSYNSPLHF; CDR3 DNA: TGTGTTAGTGGTTTGGTACGGGCGGGTCCCCGGGACTCCTATAATTCACCCCTCCACTTT
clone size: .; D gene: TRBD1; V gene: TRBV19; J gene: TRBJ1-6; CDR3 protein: CASSHSPDRGGSPLHF; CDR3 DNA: TGTGCCAGTAGCCACTCCCCGGACAGGGGAGGTTCACCCCTCCACTTT
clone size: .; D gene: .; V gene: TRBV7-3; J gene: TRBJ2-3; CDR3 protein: CASSLMTDTDTQYF; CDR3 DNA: TGTGCCAGCAGCTTAATGACAGACACAGATACGCAGTATTTT
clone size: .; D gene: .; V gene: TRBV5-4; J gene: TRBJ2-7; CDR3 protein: CASTQNRGNGPYEQYF; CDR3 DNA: TGTGCCAGCACCCAGAATCGGGGGAATGGGCCCTACGAGCAGTACTTC
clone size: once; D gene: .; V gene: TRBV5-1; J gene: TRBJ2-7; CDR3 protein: CASSLGAGQNEQYF; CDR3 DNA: TGCGCCAGCAGCTTGGGGGCAGGGCAAAACGAGCAGTACTTC
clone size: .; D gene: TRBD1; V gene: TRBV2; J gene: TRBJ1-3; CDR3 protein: CASSGTGAGNTIYF; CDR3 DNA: TGTGCCAGCAGTGGGACAGGGGCTGGAAACACCATATATTTT
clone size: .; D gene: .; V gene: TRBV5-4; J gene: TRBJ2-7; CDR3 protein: CASTRDNSYEQYF; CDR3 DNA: TGTGCCAGCACACGGGACAACTCCTACGAGCAGTACTTC
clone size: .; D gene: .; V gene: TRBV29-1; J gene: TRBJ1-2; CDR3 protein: CSVTTGLNYGYTF; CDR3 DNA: TGCAGCGTGACGACAGGACTGAACTATGGCTACACCTTC
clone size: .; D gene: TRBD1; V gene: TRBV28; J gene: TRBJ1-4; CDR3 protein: CASRRTGKEKLFF; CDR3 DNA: TGTGCCAGCAGGAGGACAGGGAAAGAAAAACTGTTTTTT
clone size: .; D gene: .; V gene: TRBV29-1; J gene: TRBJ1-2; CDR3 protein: CSVEDLAKNYGYTF; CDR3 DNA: TGCAGCGTTGAAGATCTAGCCAAGAACTATGGCTACACCTTC
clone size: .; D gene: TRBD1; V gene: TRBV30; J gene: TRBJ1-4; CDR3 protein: CAWRRGQGAEKLFF; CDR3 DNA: TGTGCCTGGAGGAGGGGGCAGGGCGCGGAAAAACTGTTTTTT
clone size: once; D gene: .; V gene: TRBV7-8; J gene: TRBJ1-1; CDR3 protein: CASSRAGTEAFF; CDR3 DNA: TGTGCCAGCAGCCGGGCGGGCACTGAAGCTTTCTTT
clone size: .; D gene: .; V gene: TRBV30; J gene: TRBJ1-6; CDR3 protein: CAWSRRGDSPLHF; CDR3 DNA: TGTGCCTGGAGTCGCCGCGGCGATTCACCCCTCCACTTT
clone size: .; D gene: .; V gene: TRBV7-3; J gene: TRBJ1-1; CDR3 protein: CASSPGIYNTEAFF; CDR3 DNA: TGTGCCAGCAGTCCCGGGATCTACAACACTGAAGCTTTCTTT
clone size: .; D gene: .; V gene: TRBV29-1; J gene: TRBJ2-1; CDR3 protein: CSVLKTGEQFF; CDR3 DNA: TGCAGCGTTCTCAAGACAGGCGAGCAGTTCTTC
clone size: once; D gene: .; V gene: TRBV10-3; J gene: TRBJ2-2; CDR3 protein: CAISEPNTGELFF; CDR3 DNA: TGTGCCATCAGTGAGCCAAACACCGGGGAGCTGTTTTTT
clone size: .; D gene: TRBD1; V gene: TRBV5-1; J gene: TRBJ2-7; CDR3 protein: CASSFGDRGFSYEQYF; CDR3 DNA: TGCGCCAGCAGCTTCGGCGACAGGGGGTTCTCCTACGAGCAGTACTTC
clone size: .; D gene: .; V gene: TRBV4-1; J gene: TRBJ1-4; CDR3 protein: CASSTQQGTNEKLFF; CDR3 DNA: TGCGCCAGCAGCACGCAACAGGGAACTAATGAAAAACTGTTTTTT
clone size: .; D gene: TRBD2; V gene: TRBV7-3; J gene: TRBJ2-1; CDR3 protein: CASSFSGGVYNEQFF; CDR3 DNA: TGTGCCAGCAGCTTTAGCGGGGGGGTTTACAATGAGCAGTTCTTC
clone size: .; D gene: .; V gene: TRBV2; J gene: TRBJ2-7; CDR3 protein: CASGGSGWTGSYEQYF; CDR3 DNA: TGTGCCAGCGGAGGATCCGGTTGGACGGGGTCCTACGAGCAGTACTTC
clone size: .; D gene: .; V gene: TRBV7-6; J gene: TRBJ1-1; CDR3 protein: CASSMGHPLGTEAFF; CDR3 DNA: TGTGCCAGCAGCATGGGACATCCGCTGGGAACTGAAGCTTTCTTT
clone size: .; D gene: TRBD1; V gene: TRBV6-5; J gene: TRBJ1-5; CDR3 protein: CASSSGTGVRQPQHF; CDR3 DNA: TGTGCCAGCAGTTCCGGAACAGGGGTTCGCCAGCCCCAGCATTTT
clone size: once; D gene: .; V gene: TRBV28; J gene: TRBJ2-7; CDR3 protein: CASSRTDTWASYEQYF; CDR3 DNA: TGTGCCAGCAGCCGCACAGATACTTGGGCCTCCTACGAGCAGTACTTC
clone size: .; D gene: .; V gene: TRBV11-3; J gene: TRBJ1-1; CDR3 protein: CASSLGATEAFF; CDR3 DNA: TGTGCCAGCAGCTTAGGGGCAACTGAAGCTTTCTTT
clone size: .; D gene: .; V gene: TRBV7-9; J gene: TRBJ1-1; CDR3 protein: CASSLSGTPNTEAFF; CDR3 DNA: TGTGCCAGCAGCCTTTCCGGGACACCGAACACTGAAGCTTTCTTT
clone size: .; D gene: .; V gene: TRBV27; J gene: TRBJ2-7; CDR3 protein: CASSWGTETYEQYF; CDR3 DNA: TGTGCCAGCAGTTGGGGGACTGAAACCTACGAGCAGTACTTC
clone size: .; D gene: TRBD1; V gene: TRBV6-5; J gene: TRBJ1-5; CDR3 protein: CASRAQTGDQPQHF; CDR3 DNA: TGTGCCAGCAGAGCTCAGACAGGGGATCAGCCCCAGCATTTT
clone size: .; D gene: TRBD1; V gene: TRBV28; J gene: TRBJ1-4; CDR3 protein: CASSSTGAVLEKLFF; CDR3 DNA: TGTGCCAGCAGCTCGACAGGGGCCGTTCTCGAAAAACTGTTTTTT
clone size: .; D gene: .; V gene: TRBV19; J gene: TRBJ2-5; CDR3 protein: CASSKRQAGAETQYF; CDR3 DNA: TGTGCCAGTAGTAAGAGACAAGCGGGTGCGGAGACCCAGTACTTC
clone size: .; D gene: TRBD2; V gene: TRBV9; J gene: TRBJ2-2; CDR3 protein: CASTSIRGGQPGELFF; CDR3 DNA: TGTGCCAGCACCTCTATACGCGGGGGGCAGCCCGGGGAGCTGTTTTTT
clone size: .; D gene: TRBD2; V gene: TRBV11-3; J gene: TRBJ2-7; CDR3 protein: CASSLVPAGDYEQYF; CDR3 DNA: TGTGCCAGCAGCTTAGTCCCAGCGGGGGACTACGAGCAGTACTTC
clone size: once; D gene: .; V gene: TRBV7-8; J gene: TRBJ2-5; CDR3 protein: CASSPLPGETQYF; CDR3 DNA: TGTGCCAGCAGCCCACTCCCCGGGGAGACCCAGTACTTC
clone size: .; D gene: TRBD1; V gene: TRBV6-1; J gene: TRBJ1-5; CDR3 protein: CASSEEKDRDQPQHF; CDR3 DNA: TGTGCCAGCAGTGAAGAGAAGGACAGGGATCAGCCCCAGCATTTT
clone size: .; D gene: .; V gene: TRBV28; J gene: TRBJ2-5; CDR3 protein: CASSLPSPETQYF; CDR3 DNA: TGTGCCAGCAGTTTACCTAGCCCAGAGACCCAGTACTTC